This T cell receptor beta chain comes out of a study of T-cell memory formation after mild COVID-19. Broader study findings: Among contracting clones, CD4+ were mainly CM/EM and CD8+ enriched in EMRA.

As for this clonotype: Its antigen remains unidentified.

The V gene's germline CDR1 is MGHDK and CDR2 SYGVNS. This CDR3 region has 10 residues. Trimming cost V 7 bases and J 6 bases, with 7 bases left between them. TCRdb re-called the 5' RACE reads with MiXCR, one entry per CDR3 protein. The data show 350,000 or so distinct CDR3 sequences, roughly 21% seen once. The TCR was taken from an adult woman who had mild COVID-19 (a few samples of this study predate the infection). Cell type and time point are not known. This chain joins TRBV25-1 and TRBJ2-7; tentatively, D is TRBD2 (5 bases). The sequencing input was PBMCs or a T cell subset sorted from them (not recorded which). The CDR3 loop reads CASTGSEQYF. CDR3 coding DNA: TGTGCCAGCACGGGGTCCGAGCAGTACTTC.